This paragraph covers one TCR beta chain sequence. Germline V gives CDR1 LNHDA, CDR2 SQIVND (reference sequence). The CDR3 has 14 amino acids. With 10 bases clipped from V and 6 bases from J, the junction kept 13 bases outside the gene matches. These data originate in a study of blood T cell repertoires in COVID-19. Participant reports of clinical history set cohort assignment. This table comes from immunoSEQ multiplex PCR, and its TCRdb copy is limited to in-frame clones, with some not included. This sample yields 160,000 or so clones, of which around 80% are seen a single time; approximately 7.7% belongs to the top ten.

Sequenced sample: PBMCs or T cells enriched from blood (not recorded which). The TCR was taken from a woman in her fifties or sixties who had recovered from COVID-19. V is TRBV19 and J is TRBJ1-1; the match to TRBD1 covers 8 bases. The CDR3 DNA sequence: TGTGCCACTGCGATAACGGACAGGGCCTCTGAAGCTTTCTTT. The encoded protein is CATAITDRASEAFF.